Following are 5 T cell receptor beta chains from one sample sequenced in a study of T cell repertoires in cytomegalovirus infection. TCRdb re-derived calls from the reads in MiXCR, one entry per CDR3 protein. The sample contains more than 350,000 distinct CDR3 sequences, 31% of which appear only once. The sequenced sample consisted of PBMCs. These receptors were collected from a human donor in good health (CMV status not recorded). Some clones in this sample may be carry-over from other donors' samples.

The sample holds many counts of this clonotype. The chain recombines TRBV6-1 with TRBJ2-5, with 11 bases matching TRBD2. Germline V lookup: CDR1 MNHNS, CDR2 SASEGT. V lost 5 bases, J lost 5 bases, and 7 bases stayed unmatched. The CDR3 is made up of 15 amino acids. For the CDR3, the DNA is TGTGCCAGCAGTAGACTAGCGGGGAACCCCGAGACCCAGTACTTC. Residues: CASSRLAGNPETQYF.

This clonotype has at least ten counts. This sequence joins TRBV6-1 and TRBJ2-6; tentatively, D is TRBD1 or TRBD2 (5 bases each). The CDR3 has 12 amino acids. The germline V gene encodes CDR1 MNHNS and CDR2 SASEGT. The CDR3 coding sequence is TGTGCTGGGGGTTCCGGGGCCAACGTCCTGACTTTC. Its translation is CAGGSGANVLTF.

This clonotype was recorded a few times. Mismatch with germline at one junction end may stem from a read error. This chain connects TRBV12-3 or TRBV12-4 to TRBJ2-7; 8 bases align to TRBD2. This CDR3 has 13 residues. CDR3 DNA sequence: TGTGCCAGCAGTGTAGCGGGGTTATACGAGCAGTACTTC. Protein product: CASSVAGLYEQYF.

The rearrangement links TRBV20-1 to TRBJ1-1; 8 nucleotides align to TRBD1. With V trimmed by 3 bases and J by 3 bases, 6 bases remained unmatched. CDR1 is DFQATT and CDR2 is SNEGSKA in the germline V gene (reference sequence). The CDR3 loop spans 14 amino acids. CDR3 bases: TGCAGTGCTAGTAGACAGGGGATCGACACTGAAGCTTTCTTT. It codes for CSASRQGIDTEAFF.

The CDR3 loop is CASSLVGQPASTDTQYF. The CDR3, as DNA: TGTGCCAGCAGCTTAGTTGGGCAACCGGCTAGCACAGATACGCAGTATTTT. V usage is TRBV5-6 and J usage is TRBJ2-3; no firm D call. The CDR3 loop spans 17 amino acids. Trimming cost V 2 bases and J 0 bases, with 16 bases left between them. Germline V gene lookup returns CDR1 SGHDT and CDR2 YYEEEE.